The clone carrying this TCR beta chain was counted once. Its antigen is undetermined. The method was immunoSEQ multiplex PCR; TCRdb's version includes in-frame clones alone and lacks a portion of them. The sample shows about 43,000 clones, around 90% of them seen only once. This record comes from a study of OX40 agonist ivuxolimab in advanced cancers. About the research overall: Treatment of patients was with ivuxolimab, an agonistic anti-OX40 (CD134) antibody.

This CDR3 region has 18 residues. In germline, CDR1 is MGHDK, CDR2 SYGVNS. Between the trimmed V and J ends, which lost 0 bases and 0 bases, there was a span of 14 bases. The study's findings and limits: On average, CD8+ T cells had more expanded clones than CD4+. At doses 0.1 to 3.0 mg/kg, CD4+ and CD8+ clones expanded. Nonresponders, in some cases, also had low normalized T-cell clonal expansion.

The sequence derives from an adult with an advanced solid tumor such as melanoma, head and neck, liver or kidney cancer. Source: CD4+ or CD8+ T cells sorted from blood, taken in a trial of the OX40 agonist ivuxolimab. This chain joins TRBV25-1 and TRBJ1-4, with D possibly being TRBD1 (5 bases). CDR3 nucleotides: TGTGCCAGCAGTGAATACATTGACAGTGCATCAACTAATGAAAAACTGTTTTTT. The encoded protein is CASSEYIDSASTNEKLFF.